A single sample is the source of the 32 T cell receptor beta chains below, sequenced in a study of blood T cell repertoires in COVID-19. The table came from immunoSEQ multiplex PCR; TCRdb's copy has only in-frame clones and leaves some out. In the table there are about 120,000 clones, around 89% of which are singletons. The sequenced sample consisted of peripheral blood. The receptors come from a human donor with acute or convalescent COVID-19. The donor label of this sample is uncertain.

The chain uses TRBV30 and TRBJ2-5; unclear D gene. The CDR3 spans 12 residues. Trimming cost V 3 bases and J 1 base, with 6 bases left between them. Looked up from germline, CDR1 is GTSNPN and CDR2 is SVGIG (reference sequence). CDR3 bases: TGTGCCTGGAGACATTTCCAAGAGACCCAGTACTTC. This sequence encodes CAWRHFQETQYF.

The chain couples TRBV19 to TRBJ2-2; D unresolved. The CDR3 contains 13 residues. The V end was cut by 3 bases, the J end by 3 bases, with 5 bases between. The germline gives CDR1 LNHDA, CDR2 SQIVND (reference sequence). The CDR3 coding sequence is TGTGCCAGTAGTATTAGAGACACCGGGGAGCTGTTTTTT. Protein product: CASSIRDTGELFF.

The V gene is TRBV5-1, the J gene TRBJ2-5; D is perhaps TRBD2 (6 bases). This CDR3 spans 16 amino acids. With 1 base removed from V and 4 bases from J, the gap between germline ends came to 17 bases. CDR1 and CDR2 from the germline V gene are SGHRS and YFSETQ. CDR3 loop: CASSLNPGVVVETQYF. Written as DNA, the CDR3 is TGCGCCAGCAGCTTGAATCCGGGAGTTGTAGTAGAGACCCAGTACTTC.

This chain links TRBV6-2 or TRBV6-3 with TRBJ2-7, with no clear D. Germline V gives CDR1 MNHEY, CDR2 SVGEGT. The CDR3 spans 12 residues. The germline V and J ends were trimmed by 5 bases and 3 bases, with 8 bases remaining between them. CDR3 residues: CASSRRYYEQYF. CDR3 bases: TGTGCCAGCAGTCGCAGGTACTACGAGCAGTACTTC.

The chain combines TRBV28 with TRBJ1-1, with D perhaps TRBD1 (5 bases). The germline CDR1 and CDR2 sequences are MDHEN and SYDVKM. The germline V and J ends were trimmed by 5 bases and 5 bases, with 12 bases remaining between them. The CDR3 spans 13 residues. CDR3 region: CASSPPGGTEAFF. The CDR3 region has the DNA TGTGCCAGCAGTCCTCCGGGGGGTACTGAAGCTTTCTTT.

The rearrangement joins TRBV6-2 or TRBV6-3 to TRBJ2-2, with 8 bases lining up with TRBD2. V lost 5 bases and J lost 3; bases outside the gene matches: 2. The CDR3 length is 14 residues. Germline CDR1 is MNHEY and CDR2 is SVGEGT. DNA for the CDR3: TGTGCCAGCAGTCTAGCGGGTTACACCGGGGAGCTGTTTTTT. This codes for CASSLAGYTGELFF.

Note on this clone: Additional DNA sequences in this sample encode the identical CDR3. The chain links TRBV12-3 or TRBV12-4 to TRBJ1-2, with 9 bases lining up with TRBD1. V lost 6 bases to trimming and J lost 1 base; unmatched junction nucleotides: 0. The CDR3 contains 13 residues. The CDR3 reads CASRGQGNYGYTF. Here the CDR3 DNA reads TGTGCCAGCAGGGGACAGGGTAACTATGGCTACACCTTC.

The J gene is TRBJ1-2, the V gene TRBV7-2; D remains ambiguous. Germline V gene sequence: CDR1 SGHTA, CDR2 FQGNSA. V was pared by 8 bases and J by 2 bases, with 15 bases between. The CDR3 totals 14 residues. The CDR3 DNA sequence: TGTGCCAGCTCCCGGCAGTACGGGAACTATGGCTACACCTTC. Its protein is CASSRQYGNYGYTF.

CDR3 amino acids: CASSLDLAGGPSDTQYF. DNA of the CDR3: TGTGCCAGCAGCTTAGATCTAGCGGGAGGGCCCTCAGATACGCAGTATTTT. This chain uses TRBV7-6 with TRBJ2-3, with TRBD2 identical over 12 bases. The V gene end was trimmed by 1 base and the J gene end by 4 bases; junction bases not matched to a gene: 6. The CDR3 is 17 residues long. Germline V gives CDR1 SGHVS, CDR2 FNYEAQ.

The V gene is TRBV7-9, the J gene TRBJ1-2; unclear D gene. In germline, CDR1 is SEHNR, CDR2 FQNEAQ (reference sequence). V was clipped by 4 bases and J by 8 bases, with 17 bases between them. The CDR3 extends over 14 amino acids. The CDR3 bases are TGTGCCAGCAGCTCGTCGGCAGGTGGAATGGGCTACACCTTC. It codes for CASSSSAGGMGYTF.

This rearrangement joins TRBV3-1 (or the pseudogene TRBV3-2) to TRBJ2-1; D remains ambiguous. The V end was cut by 1 base, the J end by 8 bases, with 6 bases between. The germline V gene has CDR1 LGHDT and CDR2 YNNKEL (reference sequence). This CDR3 contains 12 residues. In DNA, the CDR3 is TGTGCCAGCAGCCAAGTTCGAGATGAGCAGTTCTTC. Amino acid sequence: CASSQVRDEQFF.

The chain is built from TRBV28 and TRBJ1-2; 10 bases match TRBD1. The CDR3 totals 15 residues. The V and J ends lost 6 bases and 4 bases, in that order; junction bases with no gene match: 8. The germline V gene encodes CDR1 MDHEN and CDR2 SYDVKM. CDR3 coding DNA: TGTGCCAGCAGCCAGTTCGGACAGGGGGGCTATGGCTACACCTTC. Translated, it gives CASSQFGQGGYGYTF.

CDR3 nucleotide sequence: TGTGCCAGCAGTTTTAGTTTGGGGGCCCTCGGCCACGAGCAGTACTTC. It encodes CASSFSLGALGHEQYF. The chain recombines TRBV27 with TRBJ2-7, with TRBD1 as a possible D gene (6 bases). The CDR3 extends over 16 amino acids. Germline V gene data show CDR1 as MNHEY and CDR2 as SMNVEV (reference sequence). V was cut by 3 bases and J by 5 bases, with 20 bases left in between.

The V call is TRBV5-1, the J call TRBJ2-7; TRBD1 is a possible D gene (6 bases). V gave up 6 bases and J gave up 6 bases, with 22 bases separating them. The V gene's germline CDR1 is SGHRS and CDR2 YFSETQ. The CDR3 runs 15 residues. CDR3 nucleotides: TGCGCCAGCAAGCTCGGGTGGGGGCCCTTTACCGAGCAGTACTTC. Protein: CASKLGWGPFTEQYF.

The chain is built from TRBV11-2 and TRBJ2-1, with 7 bases matching TRBD2. Losses at the gene ends were 5 bases for V and 3 bases for J; bases not matched to a gene: 10. This CDR3 is built from 16 residues. Germline V gene lookup returns CDR1 SGHAT and CDR2 FQNNGV. DNA for the CDR3: TGTGCCAGCAGCCCGACGGGGGGAAACGTCTACAATGAGCAGTTCTTC. It yields the protein CASSPTGGNVYNEQFF.

The rearrangement joins TRBV27 to TRBJ1-2, with 7 bases identical to TRBD1. The CDR3 length is 13 residues. V lost 2 bases, J lost 11 bases, and 8 bases stayed unmatched. Germline V gene sequence: CDR1 MNHEY, CDR2 SMNVEV (reference sequence). This CDR3 is CASSLRRTGGYTF. In DNA, the CDR3 is TGTGCCAGCAGTTTAAGGCGGACAGGTGGTTACACCTTC.

The J gene is TRBJ1-1, the V gene TRBV7-2; no firm D call. The germline V gene encodes CDR1 SGHTA and CDR2 FQGNSA. Trimming shortened V by 5 bases and J by 7 bases, and 14 bases separated the two germline ends. This CDR3 comprises 13 residues. CDR3: CASSVYREVEAFF. The CDR3 DNA is TGTGCCAGCAGCGTGTATCGAGAGGTTGAAGCTTTCTTT.

This rearrangement joins TRBV19 to TRBJ2-7; D is perhaps TRBD2 (5 bases). CDR3 length: 13 amino acids. Trimming took off 1 base at V and 6 bases at J, with 10 bases between the two ends. CDR1 LNHDA and CDR2 SQIVND come from the germline V gene (reference sequence). The CDR3: CASSIGRAREQYF. CDR3 DNA: TGTGCCAGTAGTATAGGGCGGGCGCGCGAGCAGTACTTC.

This chain uses TRBV28 with TRBJ2-1; 9 bases fit TRBD2. Germline V lookup: CDR1 MDHEN, CDR2 SYDVKM. This CDR3 spans 16 amino acids. Trimming took 6 bases from V and 2 from J; bases not matched to a gene: 8. CDR3 region: CASSQSGGPTYNEQFF. The CDR3 DNA sequence: TGTGCCAGCAGCCAAAGCGGGGGGCCTACCTACAATGAGCAGTTCTTC.

The chain employs TRBV27 and TRBJ1-2, with D possibly being TRBD1 (5 bases). CDR3 length: 14 residues. Per germline, CDR1 MNHEY and CDR2 SMNVEV (reference sequence). Trimming cost V 6 bases and J 6 bases, with 17 bases left between them. CDR3 amino acids: CASRSAGRADGYTF. CDR3 in DNA: TGTGCCAGCAGGTCCGCAGGGAGGGCGGATGGCTACACCTTC.

The chain links TRBV19 to TRBJ1-1; D ambiguous. Trimming took 8 bases from V and 4 from J, leaving 23 bases between them. Per germline, CDR1 LNHDA and CDR2 SQIVND (reference sequence). The CDR3 is 16 amino acids. This chain's CDR3 is CASRPNTGSRGTEAFF. CDR3 sequence (DNA): TGTGCCAGTCGCCCCAACACCGGTTCCCGCGGCACTGAAGCTTTCTTT.

The chain combines TRBV4-3 with TRBJ1-4; D may be TRBD1 (6 bases). Trimming shortened V by 0 bases and J by 10 bases, and 15 bases separated the two germline ends. Germline V gene sequence: CDR1 LGHNA, CDR2 YSLEER. CDR3 length equals 15 residues. As DNA, the CDR3 is TGCGCCAGCAGCCAAGATGTGCAGGGGATTGGAAAACTGTTTTTT. Translated, it gives CASSQDVQGIGKLFF.

The rearrangement links TRBV2 to TRBJ2-1; D possibly corresponds to TRBD2 (5 bases). Looked up from germline, CDR1 is SNHLY and CDR2 is FYNNEI. Trimming cost V 7 bases and J 6 bases, with 16 bases left between them. This CDR3 contains 14 residues. The CDR3 sequence: CASNVPGSGNEQFF. As DNA, the CDR3 is TGTGCCAGCAATGTTCCGGGATCTGGCAATGAGCAGTTCTTC.

This clone was seen once. The CDR3 DNA follows: TGTGCCAGCAGTGAAAGCTTTCCCACTGAAGCTTTCTTT. Translated: CASSESFPTEAFF. The gene calls are TRBV6-1 and TRBJ1-1; D is unclear. The ends were cut back, 2 bases at V and 4 bases at J, with 8 bases in the middle. The CDR3 loop spans 13 amino acids. Germline CDR1 MNHNS, CDR2 SASEGT.

This clone has only a few counts. V gene TRBV4-3 combines with J gene TRBJ1-3; no clear D. The V and J ends lost 1 base and 0 bases respectively, with 13 bases between them. This CDR3 spans 17 amino acids. In germline, CDR1 is LGHNA, CDR2 YSLEER. CDR3 sequence: CASSQVGETYSGNTIYF. The CDR3 region has the DNA TGCGCCAGCAGCCAAGTTGGAGAGACCTACTCTGGAAACACCATATATTTT.

The J gene is TRBJ1-6, the V gene TRBV6-2 or TRBV6-3, with D possibly being TRBD1 (6 bases). The CDR3 has 17 amino acids. Trimming cost V 6 bases and J 7 bases, with 22 bases left between them. CDR1 is MNHEY and CDR2 is SVGEGT in the germline V gene. CDR3: CASSPSSYRVPNSPLHF. The CDR3 coding sequence is TGTGCCAGCAGCCCCTCCTCGTACAGGGTACCGAATTCACCCCTCCACTTT.

The chain carries TRBV29-1 and TRBJ1-2; 9 bases line up with TRBD1. The germline gives CDR1 SQVTM, CDR2 ANQGSEA. V trimming: 6 bases; J trimming: 2 bases; junction bases outside the gene matches: 4. The CDR3 is made up of 13 amino acids. The CDR3 bases are TGCAGCGTAGCACAGGGGGCCAACTATGGCTACACCTTC. Amino acids: CSVAQGANYGYTF.

The V gene is TRBV6-5, the J gene TRBJ1-4; D call uncertain. The CDR3 sequence is 12 residues long. Germline V lookup: CDR1 MNHEY, CDR2 SVGAGI. Trimming pared 6 bases from V and 14 bases from J, leaving 16 bases between. The CDR3: CASRGGFEDLFF. The CDR3 DNA reads as TGTGCCAGCAGGGGAGGGTTCGAGGACCTGTTTTTT.

V gene TRBV5-1 combines with J gene TRBJ1-2; 7 bases line up with TRBD1. The J segment lost 7 bases and the V segment lost 3 bases, leaving 9 bases of the junction unmatched. CDR3 length: 14 amino acids. Germline CDR1 SGHRS, CDR2 YFSETQ. The CDR3 DNA is TGCGCCAGCAGCTCAACAGGGGATGTCGTTGGCTACACCTTC. This codes for CASSSTGDVVGYTF.

The chain is built from TRBV28 and TRBJ1-2, with TRBD1 identical over 9 bases. The junction had 11 bases not matched to a gene; V was cut back by 7 bases and J by 8 bases. CDR3 size: 14 residues. Germline CDR1 and CDR2: MDHEN and SYDVKM. CDR3 residues: CASTPLGTGRGYTF. The DNA of the CDR3 is TGTGCCAGCACCCCCTTGGGGACAGGGCGCGGCTACACCTTC.

The chain has TRBV28 and TRBJ1-1, with D maybe TRBD1 (5 bases). This CDR3 comprises 15 residues. Trimming pared 4 bases from V and 4 bases from J, leaving 16 bases between. Looked up from germline, CDR1 is MDHEN and CDR2 is SYDVKM. The CDR3 reads CASSSPGTGVTEAFF. The CDR3 bases are TGTGCCAGCAGTTCTCCAGGGACGGGAGTCACTGAAGCTTTCTTT.

This clone was seen just once. The chain has TRBV4-1 and TRBJ1-3; 7 bases are shared with TRBD1. The J segment lost 3 bases and the V segment lost 4 bases, leaving 9 bases of the junction unmatched. Germline loops: CDR1 MGHRA, CDR2 YSYEKL. The CDR3 extends over 16 amino acids. This CDR3 reads CASSRTDRAYGNTIYF. Written as DNA, the CDR3 is TGCGCCAGCAGCCGAACCGACAGGGCGTATGGAAACACCATATATTTT.